This TCR beta chain was profiled in a study of patients and donors after allogeneic stem cell transplantation (dated by TCRdb to the early 2020s). To prepare the library, RT-PCR was applied. The instrument given in TCRdb is NextSeq 550. TCRdb trimmed public reads at Q25 via fastp, called clones via MiXCR and kept in-frame beta chains. Duplicate CDR3 protein sequences are folded into a single record with the most common DNA and genes. Across this sample there are approximately 98,000 distinct CDR3 sequences, with around 33% seen only once. Clones ranked in the top ten supply 27% of the sample. Of note for this clonotype: The antigen it binds to is not known. One base away there is no much larger clone; base qualities are not given.

The CDR3 numbers 16 residues from cysteine through phenylalanine. The DNA shown is the 48-base CDR3, in frame from base 1. V is reduced by 0 bases and J by 2 bases, leaving a spacing of 14 bases between them. According to the germline V gene, CDR1 reads MNHEY and CDR2 reads SVGAGI. This sequence uses TRBV6-5 and TRBJ2-7, with no confident D gene call. The source is a human donor who was either an allogeneic HSCT recipient or a stem cell or donor lymphocyte infusion donor (not recorded which). It is not recorded whose cells these are; they may come from a transplant donor. The sample was blood, either unsorted or a sorted T cell fraction (not recorded which). The sequenced DNA is TGTGCCAGCAGTTACTCTCGGATCCAAGTGCCCTACGAGCAGTACTTC. Translation gives CASSYSRIQVPYEQYF.